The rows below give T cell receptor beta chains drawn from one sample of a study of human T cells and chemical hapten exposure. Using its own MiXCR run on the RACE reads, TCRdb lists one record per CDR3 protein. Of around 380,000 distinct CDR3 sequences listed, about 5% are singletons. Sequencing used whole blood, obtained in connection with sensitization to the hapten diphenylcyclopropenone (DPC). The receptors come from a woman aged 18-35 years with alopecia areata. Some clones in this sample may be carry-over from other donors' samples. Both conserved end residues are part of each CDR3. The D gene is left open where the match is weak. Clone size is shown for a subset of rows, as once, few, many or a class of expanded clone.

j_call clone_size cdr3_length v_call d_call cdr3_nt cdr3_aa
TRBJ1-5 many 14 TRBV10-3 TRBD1 TGTGCCATCAGTGTTGACAGGGAAGGACAGCCCCAGCATTTT CAISVDREGQPQHF
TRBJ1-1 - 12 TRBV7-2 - TGTGCCAGCAGCTTTTTGAGGACTGAAGCTTTCTTT CASSFLRTEAFF
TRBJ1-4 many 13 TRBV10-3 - TGTGCCATCAAAGCGGTCTACGATGAAAAACTGTTTTTT CAIKAVYDEKLFF
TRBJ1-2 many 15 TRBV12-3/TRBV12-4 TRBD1 TGTGCCAGCAGCCTAACAGGGGGAGCGGGCTATGGCTACACCTTC CASSLTGGAGYGYTF
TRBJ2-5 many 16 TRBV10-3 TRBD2 TGTGCCATCAGTGCCGTTAGCGGGGGGACGCCTGAGACCCAGTACTTC CAISAVSGGTPETQYF
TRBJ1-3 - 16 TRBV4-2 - TGTGCCAGCAGCCAAGATAGGACCGTCTCTGGAAACACCATATATTTT CASSQDRTVSGNTIYF
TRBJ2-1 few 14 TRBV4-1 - TGCGCCAGCAGCCAAGCCGCGGGTTACAATGAGCAGTTCTTC CASSQAAGYNEQFF
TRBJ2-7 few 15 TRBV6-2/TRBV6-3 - TGTGCCAGCAGTTACTCGAGAGGGATCTCCTACGAGCAGTACTTC CASSYSRGISYEQYF
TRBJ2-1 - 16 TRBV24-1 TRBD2 TGTGCCACCAGTGATGCTAGCGGAAAAAACTACAATGAGCAGTTCTTC CATSDASGKNYNEQFF
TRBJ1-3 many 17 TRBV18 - TGTGCCAGCTCACCCCAGTACCAGGCGTACTCTGGAAACACCATATATTTT CASSPQYQAYSGNTIYF
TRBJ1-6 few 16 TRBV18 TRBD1 TGTGCCAGCTCACCTATCACAGGGGGCTGGAATTCACCCCTCCACTTT CASSPITGGWNSPLHF
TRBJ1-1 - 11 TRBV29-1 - TGCAGCGTCCTCGGAGGGGGGGAAGCTTTCTTT CSVLGGGEAFF
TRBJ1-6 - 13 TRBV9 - TGTGCCAGCAGCAGGGTCTCGGATTCACCCCTCCACTTT CASSRVSDSPLHF
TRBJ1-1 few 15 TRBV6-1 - TGTGCCAGCAACATTAATCCGGGGCTGAACACTGAAGCTTTCTTT CASNINPGLNTEAFF
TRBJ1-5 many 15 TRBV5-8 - TGTGCCAGCAGCTTGGGGATCCTTAGCAATCAGCCCCAGCATTTT CASSLGILSNQPQHF
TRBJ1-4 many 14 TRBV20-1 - TGCAGTGCTAGCTCACGTACAGCTAATGAAAAACTGTTTTTT CSASSRTANEKLFF
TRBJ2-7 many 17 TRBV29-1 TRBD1 TGCAGCGTTGAGGATGCCCGGACAGGAGGTCTATCGTCCGAGCAGTACTTC CSVEDARTGGLSSEQYF
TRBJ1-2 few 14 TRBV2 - TGTGCCAGCAGTCCCCTCAAGGCTCCCTATGGCTACACCTTC CASSPLKAPYGYTF
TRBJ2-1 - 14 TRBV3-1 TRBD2 TGTGCCAGCAGCAGACTAGCGGGGCGGTATGAGCAGTTCTTC CASSRLAGRYEQFF
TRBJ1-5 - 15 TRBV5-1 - TGCGCCAGCAGCTTCCAGGGCGTAAGCAATCAGCCCCAGCATTTT CASSFQGVSNQPQHF
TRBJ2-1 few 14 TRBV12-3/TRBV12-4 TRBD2 TGTGCCAGCAGTTCCGGACTAGCACGGAATGAGCAGTTCTTC CASSSGLARNEQFF
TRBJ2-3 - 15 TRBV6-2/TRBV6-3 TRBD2 TGTGCCAGTGCGGGGGTTAGCCCTCTCACAGATACGCAGTATTTT CASAGVSPLTDTQYF
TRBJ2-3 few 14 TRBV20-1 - TGCAGTGCTAGAGATTTTTCTTTTGGAGATACGCAGTATTTT CSARDFSFGDTQYF
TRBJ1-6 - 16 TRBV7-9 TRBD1 TGTGCCAGCACCCTTCCGGGACAGGATTCTAATTCACCCCTCCACTTT CASTLPGQDSNSPLHF